The rows below give T cell receptor beta chains drawn from one sample of a study of regulatory T cells in long-lasting Graves disease. TCRdb redid the calling of the multiplex PCR reads with MiXCR, one entry per CDR3 protein. The sample contains about 420,000 distinct CDR3 sequences, 16% of which appear only once. This sample was shared with a second study, whose subject was T cells in Graves' hyperthyroidism and ophthalmopathy.

Sample: peripheral blood mononuclear cells (PBMCs), taken at new diagnosis, from a patient treated with antithyroid drugs. All receptors come from a young woman with Graves disease. Both conserved end residues are part of each CDR3. D genes are given only for firm matches. The size of a clone is reported for some rows only, either as once, few or many, or as a class for expanded clones.

d_call	v_call	j_call	clone_size	cdr3_nt	cdr3_aa
.	TRBV5-1	TRBJ2-7	.	TGCGCCAGCAGCCTACAGGACCGCTACGAGCAGTACTTC	CASSLQDRYEQYF
.	TRBV29-1	TRBJ2-3	.	TGCAGCGTTGAATGGTTGGTAGCCGGAAGGGTGACAGATACGCAGTATTTT	CSVEWLVAGRVTDTQYF
TRBD1	TRBV6-1	TRBJ2-7	.	TGTGCCAGCAGTCGACAGGGTTCAACCTACGAGCAGTACTTC	CASSRQGSTYEQYF
.	TRBV6-2/TRBV6-3	TRBJ2-7	few	TGTGCCAGCAGTGCTCCGGGGACTGCAGGCGAGCAGTACTTC	CASSAPGTAGEQYF
.	TRBV24-1	TRBJ1-1	many	TGTGCCACCAGTGTGGGGGTAGGGACTGAAGCTTTCTTT	CATSVGVGTEAFF
.	TRBV7-2	TRBJ1-5	many	TGTGCCAGCAGCTTGGCCTCCGGGACACCAATTCAGCCCCAGCATTTT	CASSLASGTPIQPQHF
TRBD2	TRBV7-9	TRBJ2-2	many	TGTGCCAGCAGCTCTAGCGGGAGGATCACCGGGGAGCTGTTTTTT	CASSSSGRITGELFF
.	TRBV2	TRBJ2-2	.	TGTGCCAGCAGCGAACCCTCCTCGACCCACACCGGGGAGCTGTTTTTT	CASSEPSSTHTGELFF
.	TRBV19	TRBJ1-1	many	TGTGCCAGTAGTACAAGAGGACAGCTGAACACTGAAGCTTTCTTT	CASSTRGQLNTEAFF
.	TRBV4-1	TRBJ2-1	.	TGCGCCAGCAGCCAAGGTCCAGGAATCAACAATGAGCAGTTCTTC	CASSQGPGINNEQFF
TRBD2	TRBV12-3/TRBV12-4	TRBJ2-7	many	TGTGCCAGCAGCCAACTAGCGGGGGGAACCTACGAGCAGTACTTC	CASSQLAGGTYEQYF
.	TRBV9	TRBJ2-1	few	TGTGCCAGCAGCGTAGCGATAGCGGTATACAATGAGCAGTTCTTC	CASSVAIAVYNEQFF
TRBD2	TRBV28	TRBJ2-7	many	TGTGCCAGCACCAAGGTCAGAGGTTGGGCGGGAGGCTGGGCCGAGCAGTACTTC	CASTKVRGWAGGWAEQYF
TRBD2	TRBV2	TRBJ2-1	many	TGTGCCAGCAGTGAACTAGCGGTATACAATGAGCAGTTCTTC	CASSELAVYNEQFF
.	TRBV6-1	TRBJ2-3	many	TGTGCCAGCAGTACCTACTGGGACAACCCGGCCGATACGCAGTATTTT	CASSTYWDNPADTQYF
.	TRBV7-9	TRBJ1-4	.	TGTGCCAGCAGCTTACAGGGGTTTAATGAAAAACTGTTTTTT	CASSLQGFNEKLFF
TRBD2	TRBV11-2	TRBJ2-2	many	TGTGCCAGCAGCCCGGGACTAGCGGGACCGCTCTCAAGAGCCGGGGAGCTGTTTTTT	CASSPGLAGPLSRAGELFF
.	TRBV9	TRBJ2-3	many	TGTGCCAGCAGCGTAGAGGTTACGGTAGGATCTAGCACAGATACGCAGTATTTT	CASSVEVTVGSSTDTQYF
.	TRBV3-1	TRBJ2-1	.	TGTGCCAGCAGCCACGGAACATCCTACAATGAGCAGTTCTTC	CASSHGTSYNEQFF
TRBD1	TRBV7-9	TRBJ2-5	many	TGTGCCAGCAGCTTAGCCCACGGGACAGACCTCGGGACCCAGTACTTC	CASSLAHGTDLGTQYF
.	TRBV6-5	TRBJ1-3	few	TGTGCCAGCAGTTACTATTCAGGGGCAAACTCTGGAAACACCATATATTTT	CASSYYSGANSGNTIYF
.	TRBV6-1	TRBJ2-6	few	TGTGCCAGCAGTCGATCGACGGCAGCGGGGGCCAACGTCCTGACTTTC	CASSRSTAAGANVLTF
.	TRBV28	TRBJ1-1	many	TGTGCCAGCAGTTCACCTCACACTGAAGCTTTCTTT	CASSSPHTEAFF
TRBD1	TRBV7-2	TRBJ2-7	.	TGTGCCAGCAGCCCGGGACAGGGGAACGGCTACGAGCAGTACTTC	CASSPGQGNGYEQYF
TRBD2	TRBV7-9	TRBJ2-7	.	TGTGCCAGCAGCTACTCTTGGACTAGCGAGGGCTACGAGCAGTACTTC	CASSYSWTSEGYEQYF
.	TRBV6-1	TRBJ1-1	few	TGTGCCAGCAGCAATGGCCCTGCTGGGGGGAACACTGAAGCTTTCTTT	CASSNGPAGGNTEAFF
.	TRBV28	TRBJ2-7	many	TGTGCCAGCAGTCCGAGGAGGGGAGCCTACGAGCAGTACTTC	CASSPRRGAYEQYF
TRBD2	TRBV7-6	TRBJ2-1	.	TGTGCCAGCAGCTTACGGGGGACTAGCGGGAGGCCCTCCTACAATGAGCAGTTCTTC	CASSLRGTSGRPSYNEQFF
TRBD1	TRBV6-5	TRBJ2-6	few	TGTGCCAGCAGTTACGACAGGGAAAGCTCTGGGGCCAACGTCCTGACTTTC	CASSYDRESSGANVLTF
.	TRBV7-9	TRBJ1-2	.	TGTGCCAGCAGCTCAGGGGCCCCCCGCCTCTATGGCTACACCTTC	CASSSGAPRLYGYTF
.	TRBV11-3	TRBJ1-1	many	TGTGCCAGCAGCTTAGATCGACGGTTGCGCGGCACTGAAGCTTTCTTT	CASSLDRRLRGTEAFF
TRBD1	TRBV18	TRBJ1-1	few	TGTGCCAGCTCACTGACAGGGGACCCCAATGAAGCTTTCTTT	CASSLTGDPNEAFF
TRBD2	TRBV19	TRBJ2-1	few	TGTGCCGTAGGAAGTCTAGCGGACTACAATGAGCAGTTCTTC	CAVGSLADYNEQFF
.	TRBV29-1	TRBJ2-3	few	TGCAGCGTTGATCCGGAGGGGCAGTATTTT	CSVDPEGQYF
.	TRBV18	TRBJ2-1	many	TGTGCCAGCTCACCAGCCCTAGCGAGGGAGCAGTTCTTC	CASSPALAREQFF
.	TRBV5-6	TRBJ1-1	.	TGTGCCAGCAGCGGAGGTAGTGGAGGGGACACTGAAGCTTTCTTT	CASSGGSGGDTEAFF
.	TRBV28	TRBJ2-3	many	TGTGCCAGCAGTCAACCCTTGGATACGCAGTATTTT	CASSQPLDTQYF
TRBD2	TRBV12-3/TRBV12-4	TRBJ2-7	many	TGTGCCAGCAGTTTTTTCGCGGGAGGGGGCTACGAGCAGTACTTC	CASSFFAGGGYEQYF
.	TRBV20-1	TRBJ2-1	.	TGCAGTTCCGTAGTTGAGGGGATTTACAATGAGCAGTTCTTC	CSSVVEGIYNEQFF
.	TRBV6-9	TRBJ2-2	few	TGTGCCAGCAGTTACTGGGACACCACCGGGGAGCTGTTTTTT	CASSYWDTTGELFF
.	TRBV4-2	TRBJ1-2	many	TGTGCCAGCAGCCAAGATCGGCAAATCAACTATGGCTACACCTTC	CASSQDRQINYGYTF
.	TRBV4-1	TRBJ2-1	many	TGCGCCAGCAGCCAAGAGTATACCAATGAGCAGTTCTTC	CASSQEYTNEQFF
.	TRBV11-2	TRBJ2-5	many	TGTGCCAGCAGCCCAGATGACGAGACCCAGTACTTC	CASSPDDETQYF